This entry features one T cell receptor beta chain sequence. The sample originates from a study of technical replicates of blood from several donors. Trimming removed 2 bases from V and 5 bases from J, with 11 bases in between. The CDR3 has 14 residues. The germline gives CDR1 SGHKS, CDR2 YYEKEE (reference sequence). The repertoire was sequenced with immunoSEQ multiplex PCR; TCRdb's copy has only in-frame clones and lacks some. In the table there are fewer than 90,000 clones, 90% to 95% of which are singletons. This rearrangement joins TRBV5-5 to TRBJ1-5, with D maybe TRBD1 (6 bases). The TCR comes from a human donor in good health. Sequencing was done on a sample of T cells isolated from PBMCs. The CDR3 sequence is CASSLGGGYQPQHF. For the CDR3, the DNA is TGTGCCAGCAGCTTAGGGGGAGGGTATCAGCCCCAGCATTTT.